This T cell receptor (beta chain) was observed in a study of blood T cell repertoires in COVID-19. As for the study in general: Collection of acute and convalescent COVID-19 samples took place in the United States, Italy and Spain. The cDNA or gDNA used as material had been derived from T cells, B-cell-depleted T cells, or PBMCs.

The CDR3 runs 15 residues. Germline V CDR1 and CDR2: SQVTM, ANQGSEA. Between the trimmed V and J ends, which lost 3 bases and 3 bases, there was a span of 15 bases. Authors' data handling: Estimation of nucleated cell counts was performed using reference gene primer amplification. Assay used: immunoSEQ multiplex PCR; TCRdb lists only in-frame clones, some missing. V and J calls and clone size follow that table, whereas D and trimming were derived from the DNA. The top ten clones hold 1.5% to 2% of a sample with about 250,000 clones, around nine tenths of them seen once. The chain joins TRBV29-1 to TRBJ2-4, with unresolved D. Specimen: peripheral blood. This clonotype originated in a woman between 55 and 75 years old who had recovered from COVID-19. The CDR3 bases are TGCAGCGTTGATAGCTATGGCCAAGGCAAAAACATTCAGTACTTC. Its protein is CSVDSYGQGKNIQYF.